A selection of T cell receptor beta chains follows, all from one sample in a study of blood T cell repertoires in COVID-19. Repertoires were generated with immunoSEQ multiplex PCR, while TCRdb's copy carries only in-frame clones and drops some. The data show hundreds of thousands of clones, 65% to 85% seen once. Sequencing was done on a sample of PBMCs or T cells enriched from blood (not recorded which). These receptors all stem from a woman aged 60 to 75 who had recovered from COVID-19. Both conserved end residues are part of each CDR3. A D gene is named only where the DNA matches it firmly. Clone size is not always given. Where it is, it says once, few, many or a class for expanded clones.

>NA|NA|TRBV25-1|TRBJ2-7
TGTGCCAGCAGTCTCCCGGGCCGACAGTACGAGCAGTACTTC
CASSLPGRQYEQYF
>few|NA|TRBV9|TRBJ2-3
TGTGCCAGCAGCGTAGTTGCAGTCACAGATACGCAGTATTTT
CASSVVAVTDTQYF
>NA|NA|TRBV29-1|TRBJ1-1
TGCAGCGTTCTGATCGACGACCTAGGTAACACTGAAGCTTTCTTT
CSVLIDDLGNTEAFF
>NA|NA|TRBV7-2|TRBJ2-7
TGTGCCAGCAGCTTAAACCCCACTAGCTACGAGCAGTACTTC
CASSLNPTSYEQYF
>NA|NA|TRBV1|TRBJ2-1
TGCACCAGCAGCCAAGATGCGGCGGGATCGAAGGATGAGCAGTTCTTC
CTSSQDAAGSKDEQFF
>NA|TRBD2|TRBV10-2|TRBJ2-1
TGCGCCAGCAGTGAGGTCCTTAGCGGGGGCAATGAGCAGTTCTTC
CASSEVLSGGNEQFF
>NA|NA|TRBV18|TRBJ2-3
TGTGCCAGCTCACCTACCCGCAACAGGGCGAGCACAGATACGCAGTATTTT
CASSPTRNRASTDTQYF
>NA|NA|TRBV7-6|TRBJ2-2
TGTGCCAGCAGCCAGCCCCCGAGCGGAAACACCGGGGAGCTGTTTTTT
CASSQPPSGNTGELFF
>NA|TRBD1|TRBV5-1|TRBJ1-1
TGCGCCAGCAGCCCTAGACAGGGGCTAAGGGACACTGAAGCTTTCTTT
CASSPRQGLRDTEAFF
>few|NA|TRBV7-2|TRBJ1-4
TGTGCCAGCAGCTACTGGACGGGGGAAAAACTGTTTTTT
CASSYWTGEKLFF
>NA|NA|TRBV3-1/TRBV3-2|TRBJ1-2
TGTGCCAGCAGCCAAGATATGAGGGAAAGCTACTATGGCTACACCTTC
CASSQDMRESYYGYTF
>NA|NA|TRBV5-1|TRBJ2-7
TGCGCCAGCAGCTTGGCCGGAGGGATCTACGAGCAGTACTTC
CASSLAGGIYEQYF
>NA|NA|TRBV12-3/TRBV12-4|TRBJ1-1
TGTGCCAGCAGGCTGACAGTAGGAACTGAAGCTTTCTTT
CASRLTVGTEAFF
>NA|TRBD1|TRBV18|TRBJ1-6
TGTGCCAGCTCACCAAACAGGGGAAGTAATTCACCCCTCCACTTT
CASSPNRGSNSPLHF
>NA|TRBD2|TRBV10-1|TRBJ2-3
TGCGCCTCTGAGGGGACTAGCGGAGCCAGGACGCAGTATTTT
CASEGTSGARTQYF
>NA|TRBD1|TRBV10-1|TRBJ1-2
TGCGCCAGCCGACAACAGGGGGTGAATGGCTACACCTTC
CASRQQGVNGYTF
>NA|NA|TRBV10-1|TRBJ1-2
TGCGCCAGCAGCCCCGGTCAGGCCCATGGCTACACCTTC
CASSPGQAHGYTF
>NA|NA|TRBV7-9|TRBJ2-1
TGTGCCAGCAGCTTATGGGGCGGGATACACAATGAGCAGTTCTTC
CASSLWGGIHNEQFF
>NA|NA|TRBV10-3|TRBJ1-1
TGTGCCATCAGTGAGAACAGGATGAACACTGAAGCTTTCTTT
CAISENRMNTEAFF
>NA|NA|TRBV29-1|TRBJ1-4
TGCAGCGGGTCGGCAGGGGCGCAAGAAAAACTGTTTTTT
CSGSAGAQEKLFF
>few|NA|TRBV7-8|TRBJ1-6
TGTGCCAGCAGCTTAGCCAGGGGCGGGGGCGAGTCACCCCTCCACTTT
CASSLARGGGESPLHF
>NA|NA|TRBV4-1|TRBJ1-3
TGCGCCAGCAGCCAAGTAAAGGGGTCTGGAAACACCATATATTTT
CASSQVKGSGNTIYF
>NA|TRBD1|TRBV2|TRBJ1-6
TGTGCCAGCTCTAGACAGGGACCCCAAAGGAATTCACCCCTCCACTTT
CASSRQGPQRNSPLHF
>NA|NA|TRBV28|TRBJ1-2
TGTGCCAGCAGTCGACACATGACAGAATATGGCTACACCTTC
CASSRHMTEYGYTF
>NA|TRBD2|TRBV25-1|TRBJ2-7
TGTGCCAGCAGTTTAAGCGGGACTACCAACGAGCAGTACTTC
CASSLSGTTNEQYF